This T cell receptor beta chain was captured by sequencing in a study of T-cell memory formation after mild COVID-19. Germline values: CDR1 SGHRS, CDR2 YFSETQ. The ends lost 3 bases at V and 5 bases at J; junction bases unmatched: 7. The CDR3 consists of 15 residues. TCRdb re-analysed the 5' RACE reads in MiXCR, keeping a single row per CDR3 protein. This table holds under 300,000 distinct CDR3 sequences, roughly 17% found once. The sequencing input was PBMCs or a T cell subset sorted from them (not recorded which). The V gene is TRBV5-1, the J gene TRBJ1-4, with 7 bases lining up with TRBD1. The clonotype comes from a man aged 18-30 years who had mild COVID-19 (a few samples of this study predate the infection). Cell type and time point are not known. The CDR3 loop is CASSSGGTANEKLFF. In DNA, the CDR3 is TGCGCCAGCAGCTCGGGGGGGACAGCGAATGAAAAACTGTTTTTT. The full variable domain, completed using reference TRBV5-1 and TRBJ1-4, is KAGVTQTPRYLIKTRGQQVTLSCSPISGHRSVSWYQQTPGQGLQFLFEYFSETQRNKGNFPGRFSGRQFSNSRSEMNVSTLELGDSALYLCASSSGGTANEKLFFGSGTQLSVL.